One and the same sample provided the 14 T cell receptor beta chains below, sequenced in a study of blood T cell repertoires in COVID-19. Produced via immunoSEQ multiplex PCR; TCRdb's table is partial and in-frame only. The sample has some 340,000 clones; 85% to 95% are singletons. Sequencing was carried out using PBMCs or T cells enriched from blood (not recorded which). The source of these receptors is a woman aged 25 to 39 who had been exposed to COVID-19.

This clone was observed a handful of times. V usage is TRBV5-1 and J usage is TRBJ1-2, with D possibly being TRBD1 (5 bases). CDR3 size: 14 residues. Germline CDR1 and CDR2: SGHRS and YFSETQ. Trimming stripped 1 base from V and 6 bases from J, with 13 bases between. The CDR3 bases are TGCGCCAGCAGCTTGAGCCAGGGTGAAGATGGCTACACCTTC. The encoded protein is CASSLSQGEDGYTF.

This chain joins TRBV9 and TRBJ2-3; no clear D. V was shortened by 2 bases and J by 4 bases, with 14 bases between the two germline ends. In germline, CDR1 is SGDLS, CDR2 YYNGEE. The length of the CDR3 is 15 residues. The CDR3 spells CASSVGARFADTQYF. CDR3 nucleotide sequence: TGTGCCAGCAGCGTGGGTGCGAGGTTCGCAGATACGCAGTATTTT.

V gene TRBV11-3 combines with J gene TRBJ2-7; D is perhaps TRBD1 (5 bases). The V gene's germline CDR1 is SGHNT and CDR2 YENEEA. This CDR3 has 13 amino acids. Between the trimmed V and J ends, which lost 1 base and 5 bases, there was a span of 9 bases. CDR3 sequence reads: CASSLGQGNEQYF. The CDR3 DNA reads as TGTGCCAGCAGCTTAGGCCAGGGAAACGAGCAGTACTTC.

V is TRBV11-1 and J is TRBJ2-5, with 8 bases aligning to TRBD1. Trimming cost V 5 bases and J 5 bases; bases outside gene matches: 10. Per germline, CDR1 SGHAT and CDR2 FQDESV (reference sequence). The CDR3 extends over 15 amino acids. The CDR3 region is CASSPPDRGIETQYF. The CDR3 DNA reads TGTGCCAGCAGCCCCCCTGACAGGGGTATCGAGACCCAGTACTTC.

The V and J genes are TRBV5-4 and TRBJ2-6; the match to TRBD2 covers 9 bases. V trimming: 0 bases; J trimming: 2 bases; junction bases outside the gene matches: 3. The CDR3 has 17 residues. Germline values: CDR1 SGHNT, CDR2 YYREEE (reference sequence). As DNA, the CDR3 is TGTGCCAGCAGCTTGGACCTAGCGGGGCCTGGGGCCAACGTCCTGACTTTC. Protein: CASSLDLAGPGANVLTF.

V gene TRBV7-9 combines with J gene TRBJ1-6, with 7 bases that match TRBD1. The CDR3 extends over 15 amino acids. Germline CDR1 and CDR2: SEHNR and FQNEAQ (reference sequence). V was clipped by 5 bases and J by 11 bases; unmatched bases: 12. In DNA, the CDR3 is TGTGCCAGCAGCCCCGGGACAGCGGCAAGGACACCCCTCCACTTT. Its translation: CASSPGTAARTPLHF.

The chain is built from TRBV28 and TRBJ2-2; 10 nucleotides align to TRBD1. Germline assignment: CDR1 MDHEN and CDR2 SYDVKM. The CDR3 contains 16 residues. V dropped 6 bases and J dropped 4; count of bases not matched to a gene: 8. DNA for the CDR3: TGTGCCAGCAGACTCCGACAGGGGGCGGGCACCGGGGAGCTGTTTTTT. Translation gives CASRLRQGAGTGELFF.

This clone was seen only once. The CDR3 bases are TGTGCCAGCAGGGACAGGGGCTTTCAGGGCTACACCTTC. It encodes CASRDRGFQGYTF. The chain uses TRBV6-5 and TRBJ1-2; TRBD1 aligns across 9 bases. Germline loops: CDR1 MNHEY, CDR2 SVGAGI. This CDR3 contains 13 residues. Unmatched junction bases numbered 7, after V lost 6 bases and J lost 8 bases.

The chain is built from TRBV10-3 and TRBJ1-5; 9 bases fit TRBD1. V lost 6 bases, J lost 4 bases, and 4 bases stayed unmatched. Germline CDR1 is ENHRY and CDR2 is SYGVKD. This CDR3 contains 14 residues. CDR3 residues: CAIRGTGPNQPQHF. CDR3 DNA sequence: TGTGCCATCAGGGGGACAGGGCCTAATCAGCCCCAGCATTTT.

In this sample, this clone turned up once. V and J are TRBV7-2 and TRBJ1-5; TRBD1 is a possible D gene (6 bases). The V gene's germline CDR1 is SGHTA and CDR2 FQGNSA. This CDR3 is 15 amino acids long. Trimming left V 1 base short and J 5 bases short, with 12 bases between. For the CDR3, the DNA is TGTGCCAGCAGCTTAGAAATCAGGGGTGATCAGCCCCAGCATTTT. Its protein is CASSLEIRGDQPQHF.

The DNA of the CDR3 is TGTGCCAGCACTCCCGGGACAGCAGTCTACGAGCAGTACTTC. Protein: CASTPGTAVYEQYF. J is TRBJ2-7 and V is TRBV2, with 7 positions matching TRBD1. V shed 7 bases, J shed 3 bases, and the junction held 9 bases outside the gene matches. Per germline, CDR1 SNHLY and CDR2 FYNNEI. This CDR3 is built from 14 residues.

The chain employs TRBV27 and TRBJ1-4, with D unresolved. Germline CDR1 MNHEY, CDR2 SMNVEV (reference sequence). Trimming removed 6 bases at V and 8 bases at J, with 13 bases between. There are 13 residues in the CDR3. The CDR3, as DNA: TGTGCCAGCAGATCGAGCGGGAGGGAAAAACTGTTTTTT. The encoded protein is CASRSSGREKLFF.

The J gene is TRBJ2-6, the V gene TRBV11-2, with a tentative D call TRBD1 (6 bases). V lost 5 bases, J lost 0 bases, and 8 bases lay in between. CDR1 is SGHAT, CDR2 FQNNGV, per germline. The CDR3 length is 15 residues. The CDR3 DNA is TGTGCCAGCAGCAAGGACAGCTCTGGGGCCAACGTCCTGACTTTC. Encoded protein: CASSKDSSGANVLTF.

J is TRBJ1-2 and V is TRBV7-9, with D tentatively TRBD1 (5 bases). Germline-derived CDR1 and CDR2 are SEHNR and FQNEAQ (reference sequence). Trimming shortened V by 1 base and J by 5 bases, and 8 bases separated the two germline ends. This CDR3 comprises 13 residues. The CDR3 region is CASSLVDRYGYTF. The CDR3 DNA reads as TGTGCCAGCAGCTTAGTTGACAGATATGGCTACACCTTC. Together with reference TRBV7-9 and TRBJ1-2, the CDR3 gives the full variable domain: DTGVSQNPRHKITKRGQNVTFRCDPISEHNRLYWYRQTLGQGPEFLTYFQNEAQLEKSRLLSDRFSAERPKGSFSTLEIQRTEQGDSAMYLCASSLVDRYGYTFGSGTRLTVV.